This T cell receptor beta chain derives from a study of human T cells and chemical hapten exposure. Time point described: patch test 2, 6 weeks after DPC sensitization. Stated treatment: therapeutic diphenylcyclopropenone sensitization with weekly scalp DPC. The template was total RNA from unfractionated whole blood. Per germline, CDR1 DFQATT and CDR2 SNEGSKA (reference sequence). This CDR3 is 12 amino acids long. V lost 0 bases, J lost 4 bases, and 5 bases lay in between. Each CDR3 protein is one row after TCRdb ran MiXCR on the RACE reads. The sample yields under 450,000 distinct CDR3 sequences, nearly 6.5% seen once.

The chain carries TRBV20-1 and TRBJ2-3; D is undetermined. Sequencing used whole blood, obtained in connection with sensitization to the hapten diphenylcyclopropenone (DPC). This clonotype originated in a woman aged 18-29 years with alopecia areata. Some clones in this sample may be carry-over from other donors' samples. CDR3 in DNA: TGCAGTGCTAGAGATCCGGCAGATACGCAGTATTTT. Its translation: CSARDPADTQYF.